Listed below are T cell receptor beta chains from one sample, sequenced in a study of T-cell reconstitution after alpha-beta-depleted transplantation in children. TCRdb ran MiXCR on the PCR reads and lists one entry per CDR3 protein. The top ten clones hold about 6.4% of a sample with around 240,000 distinct CDR3 sequences, 6.5% to 9% of them seen once. Specimen: PBMCs, mostly from graft donor cells, collected 180 days after TCRalphabeta/CD19-depleted stem cell transplant. The source is a male patient younger than 18 who had a stem cell transplant for acute lymphoblastic leukemia, so the T cells may come from the graft donor. Each CDR3 is given with its conserved first and last residue. Fields, in order: V gene, D gene, clone size, J gene, CDR3 DNA, CDR3 protein. The D gene is left open where the match is weak. Where a row states a size, it is once, few, many or the class of an expanded clone; other rows omit it.

TRBV4-1	NA	many	TRBJ1-2	TGCGCCAGCAGCCAAGCAGGGATCACCTCCCCCCTCTATGGCTACACCTTC	CASSQAGITSPLYGYTF
TRBV11-2	NA	many	TRBJ1-2	TGTGCCAGCAGCTCGAACAGGGATGGCTACACCTTC	CASSSNRDGYTF
TRBV7-3	NA	many	TRBJ2-1	TGTGCCAGCAGCTTAGGAGGGGCTAATGAGCAGTTCTTC	CASSLGGANEQFF
TRBV7-9	TRBD2	many	TRBJ2-4	TGTGCCAGCAGCCCTAGCGGGGGAAGTTCTCAGTACTTC	CASSPSGGSSQYF
TRBV6-4	NA	many	TRBJ2-2	TGTGCCAGCAGTGCCCTGGGACTGCACACCGGGGAGCTGTTTTTT	CASSALGLHTGELFF
TRBV9	NA	NA	TRBJ2-5	TGTGCCAGCAGCGCCGGAGCAAATCTGGATGAGACCCAGTACTTC	CASSAGANLDETQYF
TRBV19	NA	NA	TRBJ2-7	TGTGCCAGTAGTATCTTCTCCCCGGGGGTCGAGCAGTACTTC	CASSIFSPGVEQYF
TRBV12-3/TRBV12-4	TRBD1	NA	TRBJ2-3	TGTGCCATCAGTTTAGGTAGGACAGGTCGAACCACAGATACGCAGTATTTT	CAISLGRTGRTTDTQYF
TRBV5-4	NA	NA	TRBJ1-2	TGTGCCAGCAGCTTCATAAGGGATAACTATGGCTACACCTTC	CASSFIRDNYGYTF
TRBV10-3	TRBD1	NA	TRBJ1-2	TGTGCCATCAGTGTTCACTCAGGGGGCTCTAAAGGGGGCTACACCTTC	CAISVHSGGSKGGYTF
TRBV6-2/TRBV6-3	NA	many	TRBJ1-3	TGTGCCAGCAGCCGAGGACAGCTCTCTGGAAACACCATATATTTT	CASSRGQLSGNTIYF
TRBV4-3	NA	many	TRBJ1-1	TGCGCCAGCAGTCCCAGGGGCGGACTCGAAGCTTTCTTT	CASSPRGGLEAFF
TRBV14	NA	few	TRBJ1-1	TGTGCCAGCAGCCAAGCCAAGGGGTTAGAAGCTTTCTTT	CASSQAKGLEAFF
TRBV11-1	NA	many	TRBJ2-7	TGTGCCAGCAGCCCGGGCACAGGATCCTTGGGCCTAAATTCCGAATACGAGCAGTACTTC	CASSPGTGSLGLNSEYEQYF
TRBV4-3	NA	many	TRBJ2-7	TGCGCCAGCAGCCAAGAACCAGCACTAGAGTCCTACGAGCAGTACTTC	CASSQEPALESYEQYF
TRBV12-3/TRBV12-4	NA	many	TRBJ2-1	TGTGCCAGCAGTCAACGGGGGAGCTCCTACAATGAGCAGTTCTTC	CASSQRGSSYNEQFF
TRBV18	TRBD2	many	TRBJ2-3	TGTGCCAGCTCACCGGGACTAGCGGGAGTGAGCACAGATACGCAGTATTTT	CASSPGLAGVSTDTQYF
TRBV12-3/TRBV12-4	NA	few	TRBJ2-5	TGTGCCAGCAGTCCCGGACTGTTCCAAGAGACCCAGTACTTC	CASSPGLFQETQYF
TRBV28	TRBD1	many	TRBJ1-4	TGTGCCAGCCGGCGACAGGGGGCTCAAAAACTGTTTTTT	CASRRQGAQKLFF
TRBV5-8	NA	many	TRBJ1-1	TGTGCCAGCAGCGAAGACTGGACAGCAAACACTGAAGCTTTCTTT	CASSEDWTANTEAFF
TRBV12-3/TRBV12-4	NA	many	TRBJ2-1	TGTGCCAGCAGGGAGGGGGTCTACAATGAGCAGTTCTTC	CASREGVYNEQFF
TRBV20-1	NA	many	TRBJ2-7	TGCAGTGCTAGGGACGGTCCTTCCTACGAGCAGTACTTC	CSARDGPSYEQYF
TRBV5-1	NA	many	TRBJ2-2	TGCGCCAGCAAACCGACACGGGCTCTGAACACCGGGGAGCTGTTTTTT	CASKPTRALNTGELFF
TRBV7-2	TRBD1	many	TRBJ1-4	TGTGCCAGCAGCTCCTCCGGGACAGGGAATGAAAAACTGTTTTTT	CASSSSGTGNEKLFF
TRBV24-1	NA	many	TRBJ2-5	TGTGCCACCAGTGATTCCTCGACAGGGAGGGAGACCCAGTACTTC	CATSDSSTGRETQYF
TRBV24-1	NA	few	TRBJ1-5	TGTGCCACCAGTGGAAAGGGCAATCAGCCCCAGCATTTT	CATSGKGNQPQHF
TRBV20-1	NA	many	TRBJ2-5	TGCAGTGCCTGGGGGTATCAAGAGACCCAGTACTTC	CSAWGYQETQYF
TRBV12-3/TRBV12-4	TRBD2	many	TRBJ2-1	TGTGCCAGCAGTCTCCTAGCGGGGGGGGGATCCGAGCAGTTCTTC	CASSLLAGGGSEQFF
TRBV5-5	NA	many	TRBJ2-3	TGTGCCAGCAGCTTGACCTCTGCAGATACGCAGTATTTT	CASSLTSADTQYF